This record covers a single TCR beta chain. This entry belongs to a study of CD8+ T cells in alopecia areata. Trimming took off 4 bases at V and 1 base at J, with 8 bases between the two ends. CDR1 and CDR2 (germline): SGHNT, YYREEE (reference sequence). The CDR3 loop spans 13 amino acids. RNA was isolated and reverse transcribed to cDNA, the sequencing template. This table comes from immunoSEQ multiplex PCR, and its TCRdb copy is limited to in-frame clones, with some not included. Seen here are roughly 250,000 clones, approximately 61% observed once, and the top ten hold 0.95% to 1.5%. The sequencing used CD4+ T cells sorted from blood, collected at week 0. The chain employs TRBV5-4 and TRBJ1-2, with unresolved D. This receptor was identified in a human donor with alopecia areata. The CDR3, as DNA: TGTGCCAGCAGCCCCGACGGTAACTATGGCTACACCTTC. It is translated as CASSPDGNYGYTF.